The 23 T cell receptor beta chains below come from one sample, sequenced in a study of T-cell reconstitution after alpha-beta-depleted transplantation in children. The library targeted TCRbeta and was prepared with unique molecular identifiers. TCRdb re-derived calls from the PCR reads in MiXCR, one entry per CDR3 protein. This sample has some 390,000 distinct CDR3 sequences, with approximately 20% found just once. The sequencing used PBMCs from the stem cell graft donor, collected from the stem cell graft. The origin of the receptors is a human donor who donated a stem cell graft to a child with acute myeloid leukemia.

This clonotype has a handful of counts. V gene TRBV6-4 combines with J gene TRBJ2-2; D is unresolved. The germline V gene has CDR1 MRHNA and CDR2 SNTAGT. The CDR3 runs to 14 residues. Trimming pared 3 bases from V and 6 bases from J, leaving 11 bases between. CDR3 loop: CASSESASAGELFF. CDR3 sequence (DNA): TGTGCCAGCAGTGAGTCGGCCTCGGCCGGGGAGCTGTTTTTT.

This clonotype was picked up a small number of times. The chain uses TRBV6-1 and TRBJ1-1, with 7 positions matching TRBD1. V shed 7 bases and J 5 bases; nucleotides not matched to a gene: 10. The CDR3 length is 14 residues. Germline V gene lookup returns CDR1 MNHNS and CDR2 SASEGT. The CDR3 DNA reads TGTGCCAGCATGGAGGGGGCGCGACGAACTGAAGCTTTCTTT. Its translation is CASMEGARRTEAFF.

CDR3: CSVGGPIATEAFF. Here the CDR3 DNA reads TGCAGCGTTGGCGGACCGATTGCGACTGAAGCTTTCTTT. The chain is built from TRBV29-1 and TRBJ1-1; no firm D call. Trimming shortened V by 4 bases and J by 5 bases, and 14 bases separated the two germline ends. CDR1 and CDR2 from the germline V gene are SQVTM and ANQGSEA. This CDR3 region has 13 residues.

This clonotype was seen at least ten times. V is TRBV9 and J is TRBJ2-3, with a weak D call TRBD2 (6 bases). Germline lookup yields CDR1 SGDLS and CDR2 YYNGEE. The V and J ends lost 0 bases and 3 bases respectively, with 8 bases between them. CDR3 length: 14 residues. CDR3 sequence (DNA): TGTGCCAGCAGCGTAGCCGGGAGAACAGATACGCAGTATTTT. It is translated as CASSVAGRTDTQYF.

The V gene is TRBV5-6, the J gene TRBJ2-1; 7 nucleotides align to TRBD2. CDR3 length: 15 residues. V was clipped by 6 bases and J by 0 bases; unmatched bases: 6. CDR1 is SGHDT and CDR2 is YYEEEE in the germline V gene. CDR3 coding DNA: TGTGCCAGCAAAAAGCGGGAATACTCCTACAATGAGCAGTTCTTC. As protein: CASKKREYSYNEQFF.

This clonotype was detected only a few times. The V and J genes are TRBV28 and TRBJ2-7; D is undetermined. The CDR3 sequence is 14 residues long. Germline V gene data show CDR1 as MDHEN and CDR2 as SYDVKM. V was trimmed by 2 bases and J by 8 bases, leaving 16 bases between them. The CDR3, as DNA: TGTGCCAGCAGTTTACGGCACAGTGTATCCCAGCAGTACTTC. It encodes CASSLRHSVSQQYF. Complete variable domain (other parts from reference TRBV28 and TRBJ2-7): DVKVTQSSRYLVKRTGEKVFLECVQDMDHENMFWYRQDPGLGLRLIYFSYDVKMKEKGDIPEGYSVSREKKERFSLILESASTNQTSMYLCASSLRHSVSQQYFGPGTRLTVT.

The rearrangement links TRBV11-1 to TRBJ2-1; D might be TRBD2 (6 bases). The ends were cut back, 0 bases at V and 9 bases at J, with 9 bases in the middle. This CDR3 comprises 13 residues. The germline V gene encodes CDR1 SGHAT and CDR2 FQDESV (reference sequence). CDR3 in DNA: TGTGCCAGCAGCTTAGCGGTGGAGGGTGAGCAGTTCTTC. Its translation is CASSLAVEGEQFF. The whole variable domain, remainder taken from reference TRBV11-1 and TRBJ2-1, is EAEVAQSPRYKITEKSQAVAFWCDPISGHATLYWYRQILGQGPELLVQFQDESVVDDSQLPKDRFSAERLKGVDSTLKIQPAELGDSAMYLCASSLAVEGEQFFGPGTRLTVL.

This clonotype was counted many times. The DNA for the CDR3 is TGTGCCAGCAGTTCAAACACCGGGGAGCTGTTTTTT. Translation gives CASSSNTGELFF. The V gene is TRBV14, the J gene TRBJ2-2; D unresolved. Trimming shortened V by 6 bases and J by 2 bases, and 4 bases separated the two germline ends. This CDR3 has 12 amino acids. Germline-derived CDR1 and CDR2 are SGHDN and FVKESK.

The V gene is TRBV18, the J gene TRBJ2-7; D might be TRBD1 or TRBD2, each matching 5 bases. Trimming removed 3 bases from V and 2 bases from J, with 11 bases in between. CDR1 and CDR2 from the germline V gene are KGHSH and LQKENI. This CDR3 comprises 14 residues. The CDR3 nucleotides are TGTGCCAGCTCACCTCCGGGGCGGGCCTACGAGCAGTACTTC. Translating gives CASSPPGRAYEQYF.

This clonotype has a count of ten or more. The chain links TRBV20-1 to TRBJ2-1, with 10 bases fitting TRBD2. The CDR3 covers 14 residues. The germline V gene encodes CDR1 DFQATT and CDR2 SNEGSKA (reference sequence). The ends lost 5 bases at V and 2 bases at J; junction bases unmatched: 3. Here the CDR3 DNA reads TGCAGTGCTGCAACTAGCGGGACCTACAATGAGCAGTTCTTC. This translates into CSAATSGTYNEQFF.

Only a few counts were recorded for this clonotype. The junction departs from the called germline gene at one end, perhaps through a read error. The chain combines TRBV12-3 or TRBV12-4 with TRBJ2-7; 9 nucleotides line up with TRBD2. This CDR3 contains 14 residues. The CDR3 sequence: CASSVAGESYEQYF. The CDR3 coding sequence is TGTGCCAGCAGTGTAGCGGGGGAGTCCTACGAGCAGTACTTC.

V is TRBV9 and J is TRBJ2-1; 11 nucleotides line up with TRBD1. The length of the CDR3 is 15 residues. Losses at the gene ends were 0 bases for V and 9 bases for J; bases not matched to a gene: 5. The germline V gene encodes CDR1 SGDLS and CDR2 YYNGEE. The CDR3 nucleotides read TGTGCCAGCAGCGTAGGAGGGACAGGGGGGGGTGAGCAGTTCTTC. Translated: CASSVGGTGGGEQFF.

The genes are TRBV12-3 or TRBV12-4 and TRBJ1-2, with 7 bases fitting TRBD1. With V trimmed by 3 bases and J by 8 bases, 15 bases remained unmatched. This CDR3 has 16 amino acids. The CDR3 is CASSLSPTDRARGYTF. The CDR3 DNA reads as TGTGCCAGCAGTTTGTCCCCAACAGACAGGGCACGGGGCTACACCTTC.

This clonotype has just a few counts. The V call is TRBV5-5, the J call TRBJ1-5, with a weak D call TRBD1 (5 bases). In germline, CDR1 is SGHKS, CDR2 YYEKEE (reference sequence). There are 13 residues in the CDR3. The germline V and J ends were trimmed by 2 bases and 7 bases, with 10 bases remaining between them. CDR3 in DNA: TGTGCCAGCAGCTTCTCGACAGAACAGCCCCAGCATTTT. Protein: CASSFSTEQPQHF.

Ten or more counts support this clonotype. This sequence joins TRBV29-1 and TRBJ2-7; D tentatively fits TRBD1 or TRBD2 (5 bases each). The CDR3 covers 12 residues. Germline CDR1 is SQVTM and CDR2 is ANQGSEA. Trimming shortened V by 4 bases and J by 6 bases, and 13 bases separated the two germline ends. For the CDR3, the DNA is TGCAGCGTTGGGCAGGGTGGAGGCGAGCAGTACTTC. Its protein is CSVGQGGGEQYF.

A few counts support this clonotype. The chain links TRBV6-2 or TRBV6-3 to TRBJ1-1; D uncertain. This CDR3 is 13 amino acids long. Trimming removed 5 bases from V and 3 bases from J, with 10 bases in between. Germline lookup yields CDR1 MNHEY and CDR2 SVGEGT. Here the CDR3 DNA reads TGTGCCAGCAGTCCAAAGCGGGACACTGAAGCTTTCTTT. Protein product: CASSPKRDTEAFF.

This chain connects TRBV7-8 to TRBJ2-3; perhaps TRBD2 as D (5 bases). Deletions cut 5 bases from V and 0 bases from J, with 9 bases between. Germline CDR1 SGHVS, CDR2 FQNEAQ. The CDR3 length is 14 residues. CDR3 DNA sequence: TGTGCCAGCAGCCCGGACTGGAGCACAGATACGCAGTATTTT. This encodes CASSPDWSTDTQYF.

This sequence joins TRBV7-9 and TRBJ2-1, with D perhaps TRBD1 or TRBD2 (5 bases each). CDR3 length: 16 residues. Germline CDR1 and CDR2: SEHNR and FQNEAQ (reference sequence). V was shortened by 4 bases and J by 7 bases, with 20 bases between the two germline ends. DNA of the CDR3: TGTGCCAGCAGCTCAAACCGGGACGGTTTTCGAAATGAGCAGTTCTTC. Translation gives CASSSNRDGFRNEQFF. The full variable domain, rest sourced from reference TRBV7-9 and TRBJ2-1, is DTGVSQNPRHKITKRGQNVTFRCDPISEHNRLYWYRQTLGQGPEFLTYFQNEAQLEKSRLLSDRFSAERPKGSFSTLEIQRTEQGDSAMYLCASSSNRDGFRNEQFFGPGTRLTVL.

V and J are TRBV9 and TRBJ2-1; 9 bases map to TRBD1. CDR3 length: 19 residues. Germline trimming cut 6 bases from V and 7 bases from J; bases unmatched to any gene: 23. CDR1 is SGDLS, CDR2 YYNGEE, per germline. CDR3: CASTSSFVPGQGSSNEQFF. In nucleotides, the CDR3 is TGTGCCAGCACCTCCTCGTTCGTTCCGGGACAGGGAAGTAGTAATGAGCAGTTCTTC.

This clonotype has a handful of counts. The chain links TRBV12-3 or TRBV12-4 to TRBJ1-5; 9 positions agree with TRBD1. The CDR3 is 15 amino acids. V dropped 2 bases and J dropped 6; count of bases not matched to a gene: 5. CDR3 in DNA: TGTGCCAGCAGTTTATGGGGACAGGGTAGTCAGCCCCAGCATTTT. Translation: CASSLWGQGSQPQHF.

This clonotype has a single count. The rearrangement joins TRBV20-1 to TRBJ1-5; the D is unclear. V dropped 0 bases and J dropped 3 bases, with 6 bases sitting between them. This CDR3 has 13 residues. Germline CDR1 and CDR2: DFQATT and SNEGSKA (reference sequence). The CDR3, as DNA: TGCAGTGCTAGAGACACGGACAATCAGCCCCAGCATTTT. Its translation is CSARDTDNQPQHF.

V gene TRBV6-5 combines with J gene TRBJ2-1; the match to TRBD1 covers 10 bases. The length of the CDR3 is 18 residues. After removal of 2 bases from V and 3 bases from J, the junction contained 10 bases not matched to a gene. Germline V gives CDR1 MNHEY, CDR2 SVGAGI. Here the CDR3 reads CASSYKGRGTGVYNEQFF. The CDR3 region has the DNA TGTGCCAGCAGTTACAAGGGGCGGGGGACAGGGGTCTACAATGAGCAGTTCTTC.

A few counts support this clonotype. This chain connects TRBV4-1 to TRBJ1-1, with 9 bases lining up with TRBD1. The junction had 11 bases not matched to a gene; V was cut back by 5 bases and J by 4 bases. The length of the CDR3 is 16 residues. Per the germline V gene, CDR1 is MGHRA and CDR2 is YSYEKL. CDR3 DNA sequence: TGCGCCAGCAGCTTCCAAACGACAGGGGGGGGCACTGAAGCTTTCTTT. As protein: CASSFQTTGGGTEAFF.